The 6 T cell receptor beta chains below come from one sample, sequenced in a study of spatial heterogeneity in lung cancer. Study-wide results and limits: Tumoral mutation counts were tracked by counts of expanded intratumoral alpha and beta TCRs.

TCRdb used MiXCR to reprocess the 5' RACE reads, holding one entry per CDR3 protein. The table shows fewer than 20,000 distinct CDR3 sequences, with over 6.5% occurring only once. The antigens of these receptors remain unknown. The time point here: sample taken at primary tumor resection. The sequences come from lung tumor tissue, collected at surgery. The source is a female donor with early-stage non-small cell lung cancer.

This clonotype was recorded many times. A junction boundary mismatches the germline segment, possibly from a read error. DNA for the CDR3: TGTGCTAGCAGCTTAGCGAGATACTCCCAAGAGACCCAGTACTTC. Protein product: CASSLARYSQETQYF. The chain links TRBV7-7 to TRBJ2-5, with D possibly being TRBD2 (5 bases). CDR3 length: 15 residues. Germline V gene sequence: CDR1 SSHAT, CDR2 FNYEAQ (reference sequence).

This clonotype has more than one count but fewer than ten. The chain couples TRBV5-5 to TRBJ1-5, with TRBD1 identical over 7 bases. This CDR3 contains 15 residues. The germline CDR1 and CDR2 sequences are SGHKS and YYEKEE (reference sequence). Unmatched junction bases numbered 8, after V lost 4 bases and J lost 4 bases. Written as DNA, the CDR3 is TGTGCCAGCAGCAAGCTGACAGGGCCTAATCAGCCCCAGCATTTT. It yields the protein CASSKLTGPNQPQHF.

The gene calls are TRBV12-3 or TRBV12-4 and TRBJ1-1; no firm D call. The CDR3 covers 14 residues. Trimming removed 6 bases from V and 1 base from J, with 12 bases in between. The CDR3 is CASSPWYPNTEAFF. The DNA for the CDR3 is TGTGCCAGCAGCCCCTGGTACCCGAACACTGAAGCTTTCTTT.

In its sample, this clonotype is medium-sized. This chain uses TRBV28 with TRBJ2-6; D possibly uses TRBD1 or TRBD2 (6 bases each). With 4 bases removed from V and 0 bases from J, the gap between germline ends came to 16 bases. From germline, CDR1 is MDHEN and CDR2 SYDVKM. The CDR3 length is 18 residues. The CDR3 DNA sequence: TGTGCCAGCAGTTCTCCCTCACAGGGACTCTCTGGGGCCAACGTCCTGACTTTC. Residues: CASSSPSQGLSGANVLTF.

Ten or more counts support this clonotype. The chain is built from TRBV5-6 and TRBJ1-3; no reliable D call. Germline CDR1 SGHDT, CDR2 YYEEEE. This CDR3 has 14 amino acids. V lost 3 bases, J lost 1 base, and 8 bases lay in between. CDR3 bases: TGTGCCAGCAGCTCGGCCGATTCTGGAAACACCATATATTTT. This encodes CASSSADSGNTIYF.

By frequency in the sample, this clonotype is medium-sized. Here the CDR3 DNA reads TGCGCCAGCAGCCACACTTCGGAGACAGGGTTTTATCAGCCCCAGCATTTT. Its translation is CASSHTSETGFYQPQHF. The genes are TRBV4-1 and TRBJ1-5; 7 nucleotides match TRBD1. V shed 3 bases, J shed 5 bases, and the junction held 13 bases outside the gene matches. The germline gives CDR1 MGHRA, CDR2 YSYEKL. The CDR3 covers 17 residues.